This passage covers 7 T cell receptor beta chains from one sample sequenced in a study of shared clonotypes between healthy human individuals (dated by TCRdb to about 2020). The library was prepared using the immunoSEQ multiplex PCR assay. Here the immuneACCESS table is served through TCRdb, limited to in-frame sequences with V and J called. Missing clones are a known gap in these copies; in checked studies unresolved V genes cover under half, and the rest lacks a known reason. Within this sample are hundreds of thousands of clones, with roughly 84% of them counted one time only. The biggest ten clones account for 15% to 20% of the sample. The sample taken for sequencing was memory CD8+ T cells sorted from blood. Explained via the paper, the cell subset or site label denotes: CD45RO+ cells pooled with CCR7-negative TemRA cells. These receptor sequences come from a man in his late teens or twenties in good health.

V usage is TRBV6-5 and J usage is TRBJ2-7, with 7 nucleotides matching TRBD1. The germline CDR1 and CDR2 sequences are MNHEY and SVGAGI. The CDR3 sequence is 15 residues long. The J segment lost 7 bases and the V segment lost 3 bases, leaving 12 bases of the junction unmatched. In DNA form, the CDR3 reads TGTGCCAGCAGTTATGGTCTCGAGGGGGCGTGGGAGCAGTACTTC. It translates to CASSYGLEGAWEQYF.

There are a few counts of this clone. This chain links TRBV27 with TRBJ2-7; D possibly corresponds to TRBD2 (5 bases). From germline, CDR1 is MNHEY and CDR2 SMNVEV (reference sequence). This CDR3 comprises 15 residues. Trimming took off 6 bases at V and 7 bases at J, with 22 bases between the two ends. CDR3 nucleotide sequence: TGTGCCAGCAGCTTTTTTGGCCTCCCCTCGGGGGAGCAGTACTTC. Residues: CASSFFGLPSGEQYF.

The J gene is TRBJ2-7, the V gene TRBV11-2, with a tentative D call TRBD2 (5 bases). The CDR3 is 14 residues long. Germline V lookup: CDR1 SGHAT, CDR2 FQNNGV. V was pared by 3 bases and J by 2 bases, with 11 bases between. The CDR3 coding sequence is TGTGCCAGCAGCTTGAGGGATTCACCCTACGAGCAGTACTTC. This gives the protein CASSLRDSPYEQYF.

The chain uses TRBV4-3 and TRBJ2-7, with D perhaps matching TRBD2 (6 bases). CDR1 and CDR2 from the germline V gene are LGHNA and YSLEER. CDR3 size: 15 residues. The V and J ends lost 0 bases and 2 bases respectively, with 11 bases between them. Here the CDR3 DNA reads TGCGCCAGCAGCCAAGATCGGGCGGGACCCTACGAGCAGTACTTC. It encodes CASSQDRAGPYEQYF.

The CDR3 region is CASSLGTGTSTEAFF. The CDR3 coding sequence is TGTGCCAGCAGCTTAGGTACAGGGACATCCACTGAAGCTTTCTTT. The V gene is TRBV11-2, the J gene TRBJ1-1; perhaps TRBD1 as D (6 bases). Germline CDR1 is SGHAT and CDR2 is FQNNGV. Trimming left V 1 base short and J 4 bases short, with 13 bases between. The CDR3 is made up of 15 amino acids.

J is TRBJ1-2 and V is TRBV5-6, with no clear D. Germline assignment: CDR1 SGHDT and CDR2 YYEEEE. The V end was cut by 0 bases, the J end by 4 bases, with 7 bases between. The CDR3 consists of 13 residues. The CDR3 loop is CASSLAGIYGYTF. The CDR3 DNA reads as TGTGCCAGCAGCTTGGCCGGGATCTATGGCTACACCTTC. The full variable domain, rest sourced from reference TRBV5-6 and TRBJ1-2, is DAGVTQSPTHLIKTRGQQVTLRCSPKSGHDTVSWYQQALGQGPQFIFQYYEEEERQRGNFPDRFSGHQFPNYSSELNVNALLLGDSALYLCASSLAGIYGYTFGSGTRLTVV.

The rearrangement joins TRBV12-5 to TRBJ2-5; TRBD1 matches at 10 bases. The J segment lost 5 bases and the V segment lost 1 base, leaving 4 bases of the junction unmatched. This CDR3 has 15 amino acids. Germline V gene lookup returns CDR1 LGHNT and CDR2 FRNRAP. CDR3 DNA: TGTGCTAGTGGTTTGGACGGGACAGGGGTGGAGACCCAGTACTTC. It encodes CASGLDGTGVETQYF.